One TCR beta chain is described in this entry. No antigen is known for it. CDR3 length: 15 residues. V lost 3 bases, J lost 8 bases, and 20 bases lay in between. Germline CDR1 and CDR2: SGHNT and YYREEE (reference sequence). The sample comes from a study of Tregs in tolerant kidney transplant recipients. Overall study findings and caveats: Findings come from small patient numbers and require larger validation. Tregs expanded with activated donor B cells seemed most donor-specific.

Libraries were prepared by immunoSEQ multiplex PCR; TCRdb keeps only in-frame clonotypes and omits some of them. In the table there are approximately 260,000 clones, 80% to 85% of which are singletons. The chain carries TRBV5-4 and TRBJ1-2; D gene unclear. The sequence came from a human donor in good health. Sequencing used CD4+ T cells from blood. CDR3 DNA sequence: TGTGCCAGCAGCTCCTCCCGGGCACGTGTGGGCGGCTACACCTTC. The encoded protein is CASSSSRARVGGYTF. The complete variable domain, with remaining parts taken from reference TRBV5-4 and TRBJ1-2, reads ETGVTQSPTHLIKTRGQQVTLRCSSQSGHNTVSWYQQALGQGPQFIFQYYREEENGRGNFPPRFSGLQFPNYSSELNVNALELDDSALYLCASSSSRARVGGYTFGSGTRLTVV.